What follows is one T cell receptor (beta chain) and its context. Authors' methods: Reference gene primers were amplified, and this amplification served to estimate nucleated cell counts. The data were produced by immunoSEQ multiplex PCR, yet TCRdb's version contains in-frame clones alone and is incomplete. V and J calls and clone size come straight from that table; D and trimming were deduced from the DNA. The sample records roughly 150,000 clones, approximately 80% being singletons. The CDR3 runs to 15 residues. V dropped 5 bases and J dropped 3 bases, with 17 bases sitting between them. The germline CDR1 and CDR2 sequences are SGHTA and FQGNSA. The sample is drawn from a study of blood T cell repertoires in COVID-19. On the study more broadly: Both acute and convalescent COVID-19 samples were obtained from the United States, Italy and Spain.

Material: peripheral blood. The origin of this receptor is a man between 60 and 70 years old with acute or convalescent COVID-19. The chain uses TRBV7-2 and TRBJ2-7; a possible D gene is TRBD2 (6 bases). The CDR3 loop reads CASSISTRSGYEQYF. CDR3 nucleotide sequence: TGTGCCAGCAGCATCTCGACTAGATCGGGCTACGAGCAGTACTTC.